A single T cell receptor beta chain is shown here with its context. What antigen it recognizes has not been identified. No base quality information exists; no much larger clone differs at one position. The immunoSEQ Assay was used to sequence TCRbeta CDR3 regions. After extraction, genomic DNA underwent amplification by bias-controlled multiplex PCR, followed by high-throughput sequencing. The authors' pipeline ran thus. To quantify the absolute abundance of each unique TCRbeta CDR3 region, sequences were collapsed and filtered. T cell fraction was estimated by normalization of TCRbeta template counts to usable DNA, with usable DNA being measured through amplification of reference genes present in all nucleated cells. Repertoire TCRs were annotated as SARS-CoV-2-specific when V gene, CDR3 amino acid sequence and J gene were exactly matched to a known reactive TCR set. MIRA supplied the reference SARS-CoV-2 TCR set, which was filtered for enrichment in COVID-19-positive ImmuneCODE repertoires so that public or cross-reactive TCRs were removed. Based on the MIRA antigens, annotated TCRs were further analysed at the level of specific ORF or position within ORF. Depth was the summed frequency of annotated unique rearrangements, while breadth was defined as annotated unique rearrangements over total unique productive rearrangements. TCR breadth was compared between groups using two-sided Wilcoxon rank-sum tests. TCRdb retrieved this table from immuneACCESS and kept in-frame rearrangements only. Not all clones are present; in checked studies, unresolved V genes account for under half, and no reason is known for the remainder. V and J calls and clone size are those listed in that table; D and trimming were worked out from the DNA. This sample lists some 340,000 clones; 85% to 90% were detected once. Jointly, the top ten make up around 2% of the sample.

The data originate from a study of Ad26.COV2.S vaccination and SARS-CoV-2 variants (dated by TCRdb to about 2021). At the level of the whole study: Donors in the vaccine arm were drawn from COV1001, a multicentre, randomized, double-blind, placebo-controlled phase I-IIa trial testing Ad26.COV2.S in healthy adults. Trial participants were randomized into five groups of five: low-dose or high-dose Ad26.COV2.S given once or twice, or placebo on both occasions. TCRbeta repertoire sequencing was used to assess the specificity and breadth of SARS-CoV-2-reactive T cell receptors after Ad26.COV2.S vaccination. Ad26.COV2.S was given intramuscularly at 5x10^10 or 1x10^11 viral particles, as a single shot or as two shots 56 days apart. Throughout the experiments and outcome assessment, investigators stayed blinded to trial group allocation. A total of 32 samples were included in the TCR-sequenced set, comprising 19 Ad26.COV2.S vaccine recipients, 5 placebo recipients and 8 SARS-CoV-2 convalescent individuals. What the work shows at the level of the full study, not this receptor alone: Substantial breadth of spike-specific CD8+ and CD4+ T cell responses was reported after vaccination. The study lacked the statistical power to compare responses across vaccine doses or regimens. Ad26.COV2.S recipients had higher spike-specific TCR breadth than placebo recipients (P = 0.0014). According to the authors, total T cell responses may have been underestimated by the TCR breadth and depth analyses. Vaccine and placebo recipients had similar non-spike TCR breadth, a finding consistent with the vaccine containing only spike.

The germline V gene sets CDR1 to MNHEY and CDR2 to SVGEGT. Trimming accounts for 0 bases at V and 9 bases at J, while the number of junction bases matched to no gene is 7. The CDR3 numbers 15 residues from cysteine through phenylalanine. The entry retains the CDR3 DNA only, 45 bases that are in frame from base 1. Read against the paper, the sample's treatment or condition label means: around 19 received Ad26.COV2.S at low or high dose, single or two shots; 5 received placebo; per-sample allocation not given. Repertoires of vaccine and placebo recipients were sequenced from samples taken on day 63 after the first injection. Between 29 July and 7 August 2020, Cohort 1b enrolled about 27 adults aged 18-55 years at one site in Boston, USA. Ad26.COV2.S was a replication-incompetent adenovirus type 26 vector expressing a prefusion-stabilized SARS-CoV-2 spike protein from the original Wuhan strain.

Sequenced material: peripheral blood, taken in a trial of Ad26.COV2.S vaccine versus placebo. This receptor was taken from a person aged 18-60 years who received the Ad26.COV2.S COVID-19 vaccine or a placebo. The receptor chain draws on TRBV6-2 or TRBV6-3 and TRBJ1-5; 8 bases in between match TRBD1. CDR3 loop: CASSYSGGQGRPQHF. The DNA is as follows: TGTGCCAGCAGTTACTCCGGTGGACAGGGACGGCCCCAGCATTTT.